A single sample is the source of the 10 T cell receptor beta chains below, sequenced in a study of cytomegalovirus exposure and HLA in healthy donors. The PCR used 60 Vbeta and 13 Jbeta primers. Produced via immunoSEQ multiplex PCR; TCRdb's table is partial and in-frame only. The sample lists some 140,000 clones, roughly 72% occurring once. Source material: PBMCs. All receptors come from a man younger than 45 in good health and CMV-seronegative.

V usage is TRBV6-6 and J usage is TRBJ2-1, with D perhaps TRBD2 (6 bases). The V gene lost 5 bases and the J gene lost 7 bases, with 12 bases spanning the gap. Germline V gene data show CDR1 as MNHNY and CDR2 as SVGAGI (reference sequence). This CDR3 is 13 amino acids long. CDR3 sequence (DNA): TGTGCCAGCAGTGCCGGGACTTGGAATGAGCAGTTCTTC. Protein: CASSAGTWNEQFF.

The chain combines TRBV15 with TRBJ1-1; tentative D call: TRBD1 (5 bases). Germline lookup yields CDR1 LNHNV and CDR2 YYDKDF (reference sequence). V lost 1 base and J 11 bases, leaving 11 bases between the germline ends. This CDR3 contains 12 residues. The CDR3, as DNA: TGTGCCACCAGCAGAGGGGGGGAAAGGGCTTTCTTT. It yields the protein CATSRGGERAFF.

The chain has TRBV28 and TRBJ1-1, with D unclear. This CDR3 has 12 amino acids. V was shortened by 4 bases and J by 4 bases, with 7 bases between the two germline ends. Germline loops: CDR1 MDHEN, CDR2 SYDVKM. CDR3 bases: TGTGCCAGCAGTTCAGCGGGCACTGAAGCTTTCTTT. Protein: CASSSAGTEAFF. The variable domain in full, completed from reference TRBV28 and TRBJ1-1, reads DVKVTQSSRYLVKRTGEKVFLECVQDMDHENMFWYRQDPGLGLRLIYFSYDVKMKEKGDIPEGYSVSREKKERFSLILESASTNQTSMYLCASSSAGTEAFFGQGTRLTVV.

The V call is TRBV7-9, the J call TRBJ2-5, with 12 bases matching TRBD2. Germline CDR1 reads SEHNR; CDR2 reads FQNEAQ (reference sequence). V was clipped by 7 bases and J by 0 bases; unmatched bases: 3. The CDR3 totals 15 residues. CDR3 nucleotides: TGTGCCAGCAACCGACTAGCGGGGGACCAAGAGACCCAGTACTTC. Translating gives CASNRLAGDQETQYF.

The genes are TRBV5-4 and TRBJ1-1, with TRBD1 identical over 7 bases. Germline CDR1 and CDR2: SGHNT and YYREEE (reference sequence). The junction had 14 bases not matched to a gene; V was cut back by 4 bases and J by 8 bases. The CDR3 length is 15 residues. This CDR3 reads CASSPNYQTGAEAFF. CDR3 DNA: TGTGCCAGCAGCCCCAATTACCAAACAGGGGCCGAAGCTTTCTTT.

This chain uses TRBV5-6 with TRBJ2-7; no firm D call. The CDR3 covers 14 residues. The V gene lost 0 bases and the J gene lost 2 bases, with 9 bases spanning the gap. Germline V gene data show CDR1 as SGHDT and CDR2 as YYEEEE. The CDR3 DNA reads TGTGCCAGCAGCTTGGAGCAGCTAGCCTACGAGCAGTACTTC. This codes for CASSLEQLAYEQYF.

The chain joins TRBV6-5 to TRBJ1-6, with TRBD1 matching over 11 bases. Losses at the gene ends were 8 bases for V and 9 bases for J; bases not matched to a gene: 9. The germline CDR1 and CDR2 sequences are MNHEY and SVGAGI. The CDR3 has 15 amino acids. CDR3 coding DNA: TGTGCCAGCTCCCGGGACAGGGGGATCGGTTCACCCCTCCACTTT. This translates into CASSRDRGIGSPLHF.

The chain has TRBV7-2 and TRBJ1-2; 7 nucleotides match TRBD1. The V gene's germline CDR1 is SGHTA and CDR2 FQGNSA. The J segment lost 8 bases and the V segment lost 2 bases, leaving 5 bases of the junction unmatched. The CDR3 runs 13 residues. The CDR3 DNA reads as TGTGCCAGCAGCTTAAAGGGGGCGTACGGCTACACCTTC. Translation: CASSLKGAYGYTF.

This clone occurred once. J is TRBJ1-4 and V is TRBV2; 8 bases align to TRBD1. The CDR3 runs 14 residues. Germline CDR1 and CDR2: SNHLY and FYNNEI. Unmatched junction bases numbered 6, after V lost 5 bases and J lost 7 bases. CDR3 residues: CASSPGTGREKLFF. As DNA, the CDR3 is TGTGCCAGCAGTCCCGGGACAGGCCGTGAAAAACTGTTTTTT.

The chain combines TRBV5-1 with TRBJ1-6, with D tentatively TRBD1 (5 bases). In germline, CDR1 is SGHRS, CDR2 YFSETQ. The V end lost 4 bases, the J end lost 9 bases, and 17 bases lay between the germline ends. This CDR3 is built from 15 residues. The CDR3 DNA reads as TGCGCCAGCAGCCAGCGCGGGGGAACGGGTTCACCCCTCCACTTT. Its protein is CASSQRGGTGSPLHF.